The present TCR beta chain was sequenced within a study of T cell responses to AZD1222 COVID-19 vaccine. This table comes from immunoSEQ multiplex PCR, and its TCRdb copy is limited to in-frame clones, with some not included. The data contain around 120,000 clones, roughly nine tenths of them singletons. The sequencing used peripheral blood, collected on day 0 of AZD1222 vaccination. The receptor was isolated from an adult in good health.

The DNA of the CDR3 is TGTGCCAGTAGTAGGACTAGCGGGAGGGCCGGGGAGACCCAGTACTTC. This encodes CASSRTSGRAGETQYF. The chain recombines TRBV19 with TRBJ2-5; 15 nucleotides match TRBD2. CDR1 is LNHDA, CDR2 SQIVND, per germline (reference sequence). Unmatched junction bases numbered 5, after V lost 4 bases and J lost 5 bases. CDR3 length equals 16 residues. Filled out from reference TRBV19 and TRBJ2-5, the complete variable domain reads DGGITQSPKYLFRKEGQNVTLSCEQNLNHDAMYWYRQDPGQGLRLIYYSQIVNDFQKGDIAEGYSVSREKKESFPLTVTSAQKNPTAFYLCASSRTSGRAGETQYFGPGTRLLVL.